This TCR beta chain was obtained from a study of cytomegalovirus exposure and HLA in healthy donors. About the study: In a previous analysis, 100 million to 140 million unique TCR beta sequences were found from 170 million or so T cells. Broader study findings: Several of the most significant clusters appeared, in a later analysis, to be linked to common viral pathogens.

The PCR employed 60 Vbeta primers together with 13 Jbeta primers. Sequencing used immunoSEQ multiplex PCR; TCRdb keeps in-frame clones, though not all of them. The repertoire holds a few hundred thousand clones, around 89% seen once, with roughly 1% in the top ten. The donors gave bone marrow, and they were healthy. Comment on this clone: Its antigen is still unknown.

Sequenced material: PBMCs. The sequence was collected from a woman between 18 and 29 years old in good health and CMV-seronegative.

As DNA, the CDR3 is TGCGCCAGCAGCTCTGGGACAGCTGGGTATGGCTACACCTTC. Its protein product is CASSSGTAGYGYTF. The chain joins TRBV5-1 to TRBJ1-2; 7 bases map to TRBD1. Germline V CDR1 and CDR2: SGHRS, YFSETQ. Trimming at V came to 3 bases and at J to 5 bases, leaving 7 bases not matched to a gene. The CDR3 loop spans 14 amino acids.